The sequence of this T cell receptor (beta chain) was determined in a study of blood T cell repertoires in COVID-19. Study in general: T cells, B-cell-depleted T cells, or PBMCs supplied cDNA or gDNA.

Method: immunoSEQ multiplex PCR; TCRdb's copy keeps in-frame clones and lacks some. This sample yields about 480,000 clones, of which approximately 90% are seen a single time; 4% to 4.5% belongs to the top ten. The CDR3 extends over 13 amino acids. Germline loops: CDR1 SNHLY, CDR2 FYNNEI. Trimming pared 3 bases from V and 4 bases from J, leaving 9 bases between. Sequencing used peripheral blood. The J gene is TRBJ1-2, the V gene TRBV2; D is unclear. The source is a woman aged 25 to 45 with acute or convalescent COVID-19. The CDR3 here is CASSDDKSYGYTF. The CDR3 nucleotides read TGTGCCAGCAGTGATGACAAAAGCTATGGCTACACCTTC. Looking up the rest from reference TRBV2 and TRBJ1-2 gives the full variable domain: EPEVTQTPSHQVTQMGQEVILRCVPISNHLYFYWYRQILGQKVEFLVSFYNNEISEKSEIFDDQFSVERPDGSNFTLKIRSTKLEDSAMYFCASSDDKSYGYTFGSGTRLTVV.